This T cell receptor beta chain was sequenced during a study of shared clonotypes between healthy human individuals (dated by TCRdb to the early 2020s). With respect to the entire study: A few men and two women, aged 18 to 49 years, made up the cohort. Per donor, three plates each were used for CD4 naive and CD4 memory, two for CD8 naive, and one for CD8 memory. To estimate repertoire size and how much clonotypes are shared between individuals, the study performed deep sequencing of blood TCR repertoires from five healthy adults. Different laboratories and diverse techniques were used to prepare libraries and sequence TCR repertoires, to increase sequencing depth and limit assay-specific biases. Leukapheresis yielded between about 0.8 and 8.9 billion PBMCs per donor. Results and caveats for the whole study, not just this receptor: The small number of donors limited the genetic and exposure-history diversity represented. Incomplete sequencing was indicated by rarefaction of sorted-subset datasets, despite the large sequencing depth. Sampling was limited to blood, and TCR repertoires in tissue likely differ from TCR repertoires in blood. Clonotypes shared by all four sorted-subset donors showed higher generation probabilities than non-shared clonotypes. Across a few donors, approximately 4.6% of naive CD4, roughly 3.5% of naive CD8, approximately 2.5% of memory CD4, and 0.4% to 0.45% of memory CD8 clonotypes were shared. Pairwise subsampling indicated that sequencing depth was expected to affect the degree of clonotype sharing among donors. Larger estimated clonotype richness was generally found for naive subsets than for memory subsets.

The donors were healthy, HIV-negative adults with no recently reported acute infections or vaccinations. Every donor was a Caucasian adult living in Nashville, Tennessee, USA. Magnetic negative selection was used to enrich CD4+ T cells, after which naive cells were positively selected on CD45RA and the negative fraction became the memory subset. Blood was collected by leukapheresis, and PBMCs were isolated by Ficoll-Histopaque density gradient centrifugation and then cryopreserved in liquid nitrogen vapor phase. Analytical flow cytometry was used to check the purity and quantity of each magnetically sorted T cell population. Genomic DNA was isolated from each sorted fraction and quantified by UV absorbance on a Nanodrop 2000c. The germline V gene (reference sequence) specifies PRHDT as CDR1 and FYEKMQ as CDR2. Measured from the cysteine to the phenylalanine, the CDR3 is 17 residues long. Kept here is only the CDR3 DNA, which spans 51 bases and is read in frame from base 1.

In regard to this clone: Its antigen has not been determined. Mismatch with germline at one junction end may stem from a read error.

Using the deep immunoSEQ assay, TCR CDR3 regions were amplified from genomic DNA by multiplex PCR. Genomic DNA extracted from each cell subset was distributed evenly over all wells of several immunoSEQ 96-well plates, and each plate served as one replicate. For sorted subsets, each replicate PCR was loaded with around 200 ng genomic DNA, equivalent to 25,000 to 35,000 T cell genomes. Purified libraries were quantified with a Qubit 3.0 fluorometer, sized on a Bioanalyzer 2100, and re-quantified with the KAPA Library Quantification kit. Every immunoSEQ 96-well plate was sequenced on a dedicated single-read 150-cycle Illumina NextSeq 550 flow cell. In the paper's pipeline: Because only junctional sequences without quality scores were contained in the immunoSEQ output, filtering matching that applied to full-length reads could not be performed. Sequences were annotated with PyIR, a Python wrapper for IgBLAST v1.9, using IMGT germline references to assign V/J genes and CDR3. Any read was removed if the V/J assignment was weak (E-value above 1e-6), the CDR3 was missing, or the read contained stop codons, out-of-frame junctions, or ambiguous translated residues. V3J clonotypes were defined as sequences sharing the same inferred V gene, J gene, and CDR3 amino acid sequence. Percentage overlap between repertoires was calculated by dividing the number of shared unique clonotypes by the size of the smaller repertoire. Three approaches were used to assess repertoire richness: RTK rarefaction, the Chao1 estimator, and Recon v2.1 estimates of unobserved clonotypes. Generation probabilities were computed with OLGA for all TCRbeta clonotypes obtained by the gDNA method from four donors. Drawn from immuneACCESS, this table holds only the in-frame rearrangements with V and J called that TCRdb kept. Clones are partly lost; checked studies trace under half to an unresolved V gene and leave the rest unexplained. Clone size and V and J calls were adopted from that table, with D and trimming inferred from the DNA. In this sample the table shows fewer than 400,000 clones, approximately 79% of which occur a single time. The ten largest clones take up about a tenth of the sample.

This chain joins TRBV13 to TRBJ2-2; the D element might be TRBD1 or TRBD2, as each aligns at 5 bases. The receptor's source is a man aged 30-40 years in good health. Sequenced: memory CD4+ T cells sorted from blood. In the paper's terms, the cell subset or site label means: CD45RA-negative fraction. The CDR3 corresponds to CAGSLGWGRYNTGELFF. The nucleotide sequence reads TGTGCCGGCAGCTTAGGCTGGGGACGGTATAACACCGGGGAGCTGTTTTTT.